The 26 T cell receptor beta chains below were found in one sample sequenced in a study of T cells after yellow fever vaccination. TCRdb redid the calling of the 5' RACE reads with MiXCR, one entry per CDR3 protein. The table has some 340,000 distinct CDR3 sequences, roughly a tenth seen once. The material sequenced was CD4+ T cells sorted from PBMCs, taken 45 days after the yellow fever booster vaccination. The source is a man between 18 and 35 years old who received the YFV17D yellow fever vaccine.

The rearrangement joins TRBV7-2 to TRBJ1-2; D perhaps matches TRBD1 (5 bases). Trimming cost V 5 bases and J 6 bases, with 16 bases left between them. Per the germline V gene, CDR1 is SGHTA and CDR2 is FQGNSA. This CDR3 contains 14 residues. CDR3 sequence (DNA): TGTGCCAGCAGCGGAAGACAGTCACAGGATGGCTACACCTTC. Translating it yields CASSGRQSQDGYTF.

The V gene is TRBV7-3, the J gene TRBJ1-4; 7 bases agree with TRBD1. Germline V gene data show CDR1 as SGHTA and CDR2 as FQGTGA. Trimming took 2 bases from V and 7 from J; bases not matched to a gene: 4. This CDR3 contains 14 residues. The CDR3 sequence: CASSLDRASEKLFF. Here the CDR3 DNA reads TGTGCCAGCAGCTTAGACAGGGCGAGTGAAAAACTGTTTTTT.

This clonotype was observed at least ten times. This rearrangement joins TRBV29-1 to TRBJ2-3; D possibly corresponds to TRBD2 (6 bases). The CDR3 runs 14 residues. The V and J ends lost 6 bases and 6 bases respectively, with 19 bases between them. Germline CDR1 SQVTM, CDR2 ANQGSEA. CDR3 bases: TGCAGCGTAGTCGAGGTGCAGGGACTCGATACGCAGTATTTT. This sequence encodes CSVVEVQGLDTQYF.

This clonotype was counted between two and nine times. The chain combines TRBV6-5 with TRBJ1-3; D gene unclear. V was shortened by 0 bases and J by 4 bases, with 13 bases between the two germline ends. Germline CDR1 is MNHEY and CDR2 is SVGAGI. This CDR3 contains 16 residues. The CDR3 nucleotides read TGTGCCAGCAGTTACTCTCGTCCGGGATCGGGAAACACCATATATTTT. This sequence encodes CASSYSRPGSGNTIYF.

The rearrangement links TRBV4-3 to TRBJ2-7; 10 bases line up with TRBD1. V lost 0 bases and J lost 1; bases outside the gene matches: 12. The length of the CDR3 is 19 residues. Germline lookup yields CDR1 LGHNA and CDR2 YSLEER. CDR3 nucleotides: TGCGCCAGCAGCCAAGACGCCGTGGGACAGGGGCGAAGGTCCTACGAGCAGTACTTC. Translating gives CASSQDAVGQGRRSYEQYF.

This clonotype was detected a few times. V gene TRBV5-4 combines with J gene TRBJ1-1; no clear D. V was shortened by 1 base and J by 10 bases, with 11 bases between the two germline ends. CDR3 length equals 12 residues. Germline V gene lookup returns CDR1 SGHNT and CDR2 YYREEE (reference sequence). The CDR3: CASSLHTRRAFF. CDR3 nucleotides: TGTGCCAGCAGCTTGCACACCAGAAGAGCTTTCTTT.

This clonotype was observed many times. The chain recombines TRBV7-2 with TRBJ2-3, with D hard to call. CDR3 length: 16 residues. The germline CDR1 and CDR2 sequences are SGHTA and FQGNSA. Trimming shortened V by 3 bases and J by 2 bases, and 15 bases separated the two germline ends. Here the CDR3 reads CASSFLGGSNTDTQYF. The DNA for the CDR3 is TGTGCCAGCAGCTTTCTTGGTGGTTCTAACACAGATACGCAGTATTTT.

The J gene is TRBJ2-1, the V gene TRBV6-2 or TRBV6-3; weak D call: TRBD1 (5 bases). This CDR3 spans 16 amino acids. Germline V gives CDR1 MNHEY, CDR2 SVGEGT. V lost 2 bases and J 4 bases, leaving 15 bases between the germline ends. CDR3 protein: CASSYELDSYYNEQFF. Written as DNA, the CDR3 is TGTGCCAGCAGTTACGAACTTGACAGCTATTACAATGAGCAGTTCTTC.

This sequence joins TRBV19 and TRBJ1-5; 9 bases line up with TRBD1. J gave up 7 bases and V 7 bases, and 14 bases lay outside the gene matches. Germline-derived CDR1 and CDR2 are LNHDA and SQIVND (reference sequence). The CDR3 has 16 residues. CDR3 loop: CASTARTGVGGQPQHF. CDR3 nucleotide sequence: TGTGCCAGTACGGCGAGGACAGGGGTTGGCGGGCAGCCCCAGCATTTT.

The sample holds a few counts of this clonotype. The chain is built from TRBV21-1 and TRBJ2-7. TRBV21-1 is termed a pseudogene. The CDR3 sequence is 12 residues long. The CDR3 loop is CASSKDSYEQYF. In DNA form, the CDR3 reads TGTGCCAGCAGCAAGGACTCCTACGAGCAGTACTTC.

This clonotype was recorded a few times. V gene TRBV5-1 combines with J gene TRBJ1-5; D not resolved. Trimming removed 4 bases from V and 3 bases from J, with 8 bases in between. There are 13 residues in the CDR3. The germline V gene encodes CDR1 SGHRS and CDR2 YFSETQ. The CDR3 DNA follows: TGCGCCAGCAGCAGGGAGACCAATCAGCCCCAGCATTTT. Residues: CASSRETNQPQHF. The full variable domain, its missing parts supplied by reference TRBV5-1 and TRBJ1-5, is KAGVTQTPRYLIKTRGQQVTLSCSPISGHRSVSWYQQTPGQGLQFLFEYFSETQRNKGNFPGRFSGRQFSNSRSEMNVSTLELGDSALYLCASSRETNQPQHFGDGTRLSIL.

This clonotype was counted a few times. The CDR3 region is CASSRAKSSYEQYV. Here the CDR3 DNA reads TGCGCCAGCAGCAGAGCGAAATCGTCCTACGAGCAGTACGTC. The chain has TRBV5-1 and TRBJ2-7; D remains unclear. Germline CDR1 and CDR2: SGHRS and YFSETQ. Trimming pared 4 bases from V and 1 base from J, leaving 12 bases between. This CDR3 contains 14 residues.

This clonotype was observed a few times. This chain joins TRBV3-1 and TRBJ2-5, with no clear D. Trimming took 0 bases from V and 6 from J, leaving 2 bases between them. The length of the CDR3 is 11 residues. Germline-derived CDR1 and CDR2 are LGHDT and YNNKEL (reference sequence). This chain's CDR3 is CASSQEKTQYF. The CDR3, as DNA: TGTGCCAGCAGCCAAGAGAAGACCCAGTACTTC.

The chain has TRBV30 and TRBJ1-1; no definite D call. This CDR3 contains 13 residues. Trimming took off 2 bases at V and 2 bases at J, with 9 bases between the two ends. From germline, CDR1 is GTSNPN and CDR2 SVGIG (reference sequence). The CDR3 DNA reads TGTGCCTGGAGTAGAGAGGTCAACACTGAAGCTTTCTTT. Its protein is CAWSREVNTEAFF.

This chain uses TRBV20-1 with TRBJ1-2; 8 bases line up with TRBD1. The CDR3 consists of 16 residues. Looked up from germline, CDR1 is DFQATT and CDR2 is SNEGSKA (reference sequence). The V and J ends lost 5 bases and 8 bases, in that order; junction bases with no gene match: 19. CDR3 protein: CSAPIQRDRNRLGYTF. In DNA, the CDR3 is TGCAGTGCTCCGATTCAGAGGGACAGGAATCGCTTGGGCTACACCTTC.

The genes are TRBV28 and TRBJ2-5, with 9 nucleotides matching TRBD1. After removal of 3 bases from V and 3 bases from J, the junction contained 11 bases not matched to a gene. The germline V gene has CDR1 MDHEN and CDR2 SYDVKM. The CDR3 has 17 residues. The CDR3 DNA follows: TGTGCCAGCAGTTTGGGGTTGGGACAGGGAGGAGAAGAGACCCAGTACTTC. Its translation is CASSLGLGQGGEETQYF.

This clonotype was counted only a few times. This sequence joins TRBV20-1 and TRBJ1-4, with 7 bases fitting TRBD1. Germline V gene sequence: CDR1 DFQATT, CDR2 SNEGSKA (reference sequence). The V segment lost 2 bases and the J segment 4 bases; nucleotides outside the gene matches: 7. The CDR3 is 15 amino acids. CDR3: CSARSPRDSNEKLFF. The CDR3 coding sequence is TGCAGTGCTAGATCCCCCCGGGACAGTAATGAAAAACTGTTTTTT.

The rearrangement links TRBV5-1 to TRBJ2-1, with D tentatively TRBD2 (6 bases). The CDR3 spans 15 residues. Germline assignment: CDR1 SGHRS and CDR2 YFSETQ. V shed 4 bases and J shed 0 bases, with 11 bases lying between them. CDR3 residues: CASSATSDSYNEQFF. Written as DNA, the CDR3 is TGCGCCAGCAGCGCGACTAGTGACTCCTACAATGAGCAGTTCTTC.

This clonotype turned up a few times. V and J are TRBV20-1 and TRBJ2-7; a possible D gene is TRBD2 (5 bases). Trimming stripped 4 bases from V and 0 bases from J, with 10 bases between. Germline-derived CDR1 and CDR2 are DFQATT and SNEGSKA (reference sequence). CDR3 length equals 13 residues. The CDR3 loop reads CSATDLNSYEQYF. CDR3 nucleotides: TGCAGTGCTACGGACTTGAACTCCTACGAGCAGTACTTC.

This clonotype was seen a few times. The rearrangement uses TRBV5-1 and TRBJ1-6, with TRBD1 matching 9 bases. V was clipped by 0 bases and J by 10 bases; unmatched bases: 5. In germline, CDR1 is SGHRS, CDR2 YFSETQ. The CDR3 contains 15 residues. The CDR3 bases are TGCGCCAGCAGCTTGGAAGGGACAGGGAAATCACCCCTCCACTTT. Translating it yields CASSLEGTGKSPLHF.

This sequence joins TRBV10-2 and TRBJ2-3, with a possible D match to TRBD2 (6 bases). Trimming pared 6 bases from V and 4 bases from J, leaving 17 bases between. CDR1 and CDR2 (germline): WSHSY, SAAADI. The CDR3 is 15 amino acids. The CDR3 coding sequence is TGCGCCAGCAGGCGGGACCATCGCCGGGCAGATACGCAGTATTTT. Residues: CASRRDHRRADTQYF.

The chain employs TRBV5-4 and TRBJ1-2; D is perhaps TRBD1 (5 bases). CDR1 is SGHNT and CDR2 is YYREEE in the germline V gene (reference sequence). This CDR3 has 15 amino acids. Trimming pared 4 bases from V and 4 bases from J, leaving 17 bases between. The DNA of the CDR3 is TGTGCCAGCAGCCCCGGGACCGCCTTTGGCTATGGCTACACCTTC. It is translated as CASSPGTAFGYGYTF.

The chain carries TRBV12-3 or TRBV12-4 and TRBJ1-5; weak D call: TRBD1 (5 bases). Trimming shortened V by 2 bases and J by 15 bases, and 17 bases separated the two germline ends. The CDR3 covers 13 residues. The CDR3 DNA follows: TGTGCCAGCAGTTTAAATTGGGGCGGGGTTGTGCATTTT. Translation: CASSLNWGGVVHF.

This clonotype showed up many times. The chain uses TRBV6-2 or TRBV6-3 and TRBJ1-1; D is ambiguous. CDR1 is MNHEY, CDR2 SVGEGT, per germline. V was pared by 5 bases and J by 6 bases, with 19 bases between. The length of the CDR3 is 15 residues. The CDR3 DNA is TGTGCCAGCAGTCGTCCCCCGGAAACCTTGTCTGAAGCTTTCTTT. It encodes CASSRPPETLSEAFF.

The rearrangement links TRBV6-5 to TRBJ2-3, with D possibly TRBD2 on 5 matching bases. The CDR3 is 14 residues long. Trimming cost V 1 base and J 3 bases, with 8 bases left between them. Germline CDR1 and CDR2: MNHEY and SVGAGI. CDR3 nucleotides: TGTGCCAGCAGTTACTTCCCGGGGACAGATACGCAGTATTTT. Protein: CASSYFPGTDTQYF.

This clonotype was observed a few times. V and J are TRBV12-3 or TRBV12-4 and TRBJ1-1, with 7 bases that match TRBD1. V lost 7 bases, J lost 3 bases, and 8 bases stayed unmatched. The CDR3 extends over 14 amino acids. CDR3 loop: CASTKTGWDTEAFF. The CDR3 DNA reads TGTGCCAGCACCAAGACAGGGTGGGACACTGAAGCTTTCTTT.